What follows describes a single T cell receptor beta chain. This record comes from a study of blood T cell repertoires in COVID-19. Study context: Samples came from the United States, Italy and Spain, spanning acute and convalescent COVID-19. Sources were T cells, B-cell-depleted T cells, or PBMCs; the material itself was cDNA or gDNA.

In the authors' methods: Counts of nucleated cells, estimated from reference gene primer amplification, were obtained. TCRdb's table, derived via immunoSEQ multiplex PCR, lists solely in-frame clones and lacks some. V and J calls and clone size follow that table, whereas D and trimming were derived from the DNA. The profile covers about 88,000 clones, with more than 85% appearing a single time and over 1.5% taken by the ten largest. There are 13 residues in the CDR3. J gave up 8 bases and V 3 bases, and 5 bases lay outside the gene matches. Looked up from germline, CDR1 is SGHTA and CDR2 is FQGNSA. This chain links TRBV7-2 with TRBJ1-1; 8 bases are a match to TRBD1. This clonotype was sampled from a man aged 55 to 70 with acute or convalescent COVID-19. Sequencing was done on a sample of peripheral blood. CDR3 protein: CASSFAGTGEAFF. CDR3 coding DNA: TGTGCCAGCAGCTTCGCCGGGACAGGAGAAGCTTTCTTT.